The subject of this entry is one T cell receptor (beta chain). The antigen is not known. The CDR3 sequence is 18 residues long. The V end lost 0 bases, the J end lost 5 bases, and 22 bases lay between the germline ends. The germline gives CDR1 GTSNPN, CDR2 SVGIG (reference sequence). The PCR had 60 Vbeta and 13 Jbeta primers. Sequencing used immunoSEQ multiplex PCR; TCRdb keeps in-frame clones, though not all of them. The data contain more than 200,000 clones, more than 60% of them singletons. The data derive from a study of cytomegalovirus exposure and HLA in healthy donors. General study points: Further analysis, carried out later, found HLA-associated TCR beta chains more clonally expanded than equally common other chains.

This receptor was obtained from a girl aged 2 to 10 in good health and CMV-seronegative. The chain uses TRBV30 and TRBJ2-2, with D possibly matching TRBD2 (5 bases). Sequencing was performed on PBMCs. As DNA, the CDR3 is TGTGCCTGGAGTGTACATGTAAGAACAGTAAGAGGGACCGGGGAGCTGTTTTTT. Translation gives CAWSVHVRTVRGTGELFF.